A selection of T cell receptor beta chains follows, all from one sample in a study of cytotoxic CD8 clonotypes in ibrutinib-treated CLL. Profiling relied on immunoSEQ multiplex PCR, and the TCRdb table lists in-frame clones only, not all of them. Counted here are more than 110,000 clones, around 90% occurring once; the ten biggest clones make up approximately 10%. The sequencing used PBMCs, collected after 12 months of ibrutinib treatment. These receptors were obtained from a human donor with chronic lymphocytic leukemia. CDR3s include the opening cysteine and the closing phenylalanine or tryptophan. Fields, in order: J gene, V gene, D gene, clone size, CDR3 DNA, CDR3 protein. The D gene is left open where the match is weak. The size entry is marked missing in some rows and otherwise reads once, few, many or a size class.

TRBJ2-7 TRBV6-5 - - TGTGCCAGCAGTTACCTGAGCGGGCCCGTAAGCGAGCAGTACTTC CASSYLSGPVSEQYF
TRBJ2-1 TRBV7-9 - - TGTGCCAGCAGCGGCAGTTTGGGATTACACAATGAGCAGTTCTTC CASSGSLGLHNEQFF
TRBJ2-1 TRBV11-2 TRBD1 - TGTGCCAGCAGGCCAGATGGGGACAGGGCAAATGAGCAGTTCTTC CASRPDGDRANEQFF
TRBJ2-6 TRBV6-5 - - TGTGCCGTCCGAGCGGGTCCCTCTGGGGCCAACGTCCTGACTTTC CAVRAGPSGANVLTF
TRBJ2-2 TRBV5-1 - - TGCGCCAGCAGCGTGGACGGAGGAGTCGGGGAGCTGTTTTTT CASSVDGGVGELFF
TRBJ1-3 TRBV7-9 - - TGTGCCAGCAGCCCGGGCCTCCCCTCTGGAAACACCATATATTTT CASSPGLPSGNTIYF
TRBJ1-4 TRBV9 - - TGTGCCAGCAGCGCTAGGACAGACCCTGATGAAAAACTGTTTTTT CASSARTDPDEKLFF
TRBJ1-1 TRBV28 - - TGTGCCAGCACCCCCCCGGAGAACACTGAAGCTTTCTTT CASTPPENTEAFF
TRBJ2-7 TRBV27 - - TGTGCCAGCAAGTTAGGGCAGGGCGAGCAGTACTTC CASKLGQGEQYF
TRBJ1-5 TRBV2 - - TGTGCCAGCAGTGCAGGGTGGAGCGGCAATCAGCCCCAGCATTTT CASSAGWSGNQPQHF
TRBJ1-1 TRBV18 - - TGTGCCAGCTCACCGGGACACTTGAACACTGAAGCTTTCTTT CASSPGHLNTEAFF
TRBJ1-1 TRBV13 - - TGTGCCAGCAGCCCCCGGGACGACCTTGGAGCTTTCTTT CASSPRDDLGAFF
TRBJ2-6 TRBV19 TRBD1 - TGTGCCAGTAGTATAGATAATCCCTGGACAGGGCGATTCTCTGGGGCCAACGTCCTGACTTTC CASSIDNPWTGRFSGANVLTF
TRBJ2-7 TRBV25-1 TRBD2 - TGTGCCAGCAGTGACGCTGGACTAGCAGACTACGAGCAGTACTTC CASSDAGLADYEQYF
TRBJ1-5 TRBV5-4 TRBD1 - TGTGCCAGCACCCCCCACCCAGGGGGGAATCAGCCCCAGCATTTT CASTPHPGGNQPQHF
TRBJ2-7 TRBV7-9 - - TGTGCCGTAGCCACAGTGTCTTACGAGCAGTACTTC CAVATVSYEQYF
TRBJ2-7 TRBV4-1 TRBD1 - TGCGCCAGCAGCTCCGGGACAGGGACCTACGAGCAGTACTTC CASSSGTGTYEQYF
TRBJ2-7 TRBV2 - - TGTGCCAGCAGTAGGGTCTACGAGCAGTACTTC CASSRVYEQYF
TRBJ2-7 TRBV9 - - TGTGCCAGCAGCGTATCGCCCGGGACCTCCTACGAGCAGTACTTC CASSVSPGTSYEQYF
TRBJ1-5 TRBV20-1 - - TGCAGTGCTACCGGGACGGGAATTCAGCATTTT CSATGTGIQHF
TRBJ2-3 TRBV28 TRBD1 - TGTGCCAGCAGTCTTTCACAGGGGGATACGCAGTATTTT CASSLSQGDTQYF
TRBJ2-1 TRBV2 - - TGTGCCAGCGCGGAAGACAATGAGCAGTTCTTC CASAEDNEQFF
TRBJ1-2 TRBV28 - - TGTGCCAGCAGACAACGAGGCTACACCTTC CASRQRGYTF
TRBJ2-5 TRBV18 TRBD1 - TGTGCCAGCCGCGGACAGGGGAGAGAGACCCAGTACTTC CASRGQGRETQYF
TRBJ2-1 TRBV10-2 - - TGCGCCAGCGGGGGTCACAATGAGCAGTTCTTC CASGGHNEQFF
TRBJ2-3 TRBV15 - once TGTGCCACCAGCCGCCGGGGCACAGATACGCAGTATTTT CATSRRGTDTQYF
TRBJ2-7 TRBV27 TRBD1 - TGTGCCAGCAGGTCAGGGGGCTACGAGCAGTACTTC CASRSGGYEQYF
TRBJ2-5 TRBV5-1 TRBD1 - TGCGCCAGCAGCTTGGTAGGGACAGGGAGAGAGACCCAGTACTTC CASSLVGTGRETQYF